Listed below are T cell receptor beta chains from one sample, sequenced in a study of cytomegalovirus exposure and HLA in healthy donors. Profiling relied on immunoSEQ multiplex PCR, and the TCRdb table lists in-frame clones only, not all of them. There are about 95,000 clones in the sample; about three quarters occur only once, and more than 5% lies in the top ten. Material: PBMCs. The receptors come from a man aged 25-45 years in good health and CMV-seropositive. Each CDR3 is given with its conserved first and last residue. Fields, in order: D gene, V gene, clone size, J gene, CDR3 DNA, CDR3 protein. A D gene is named only where the DNA matches it firmly. Rows may omit the clone size; those that give it use once, few, many or a size class.

TRBD2	TRBV14	NA	TRBJ2-1	TGTGCCAGCAGCTGGGTAGCGGGGTACAATGAGCAGTTCTTC	CASSWVAGYNEQFF
TRBD2	TRBV9	NA	TRBJ2-2	TGTGCCAGCAGCAGTTCGGGGGGGAACACCGGGGAGCTGTTTTTT	CASSSSGGNTGELFF
TRBD2	TRBV7-8	few	TRBJ2-1	TGTGCCAGCAGCTTAGCGAGTAGCGGGGGCTACAATGAGCAGTTCTTC	CASSLASSGGYNEQFF
NA	TRBV9	NA	TRBJ2-3	TGTGCCAGCAGCGACCCGGGTACGCAGTATTTT	CASSDPGTQYF
NA	TRBV29-1	NA	TRBJ2-1	TGCAGCGTTGATGAACTAGGAGGGGAAGAGCAGTTCTTC	CSVDELGGEEQFF
NA	TRBV4-1	NA	TRBJ2-7	TGCGCCAGCAGCCAAGGCAGGGGAGGGACGTACGAGCAGTACTTC	CASSQGRGGTYEQYF
NA	TRBV14	NA	TRBJ2-3	TGTGCCAGCAGCCAAGACCTAGGAGTTGGAGATACGCAGTATTTT	CASSQDLGVGDTQYF
NA	TRBV14	NA	TRBJ1-6	TGTGCCAGCAGCCAAGTCGGGAATTCACCCCTCCACTTT	CASSQVGNSPLHF
NA	TRBV10-3	NA	TRBJ1-2	TGTGCCATCAGTGAGGGAGGTGGCCTACGGAATGGCTACACCTTC	CAISEGGGLRNGYTF
NA	TRBV13	NA	TRBJ2-3	TGTGCCAGCAGCCACCTTCAGAGGGCGCAGTATTTT	CASSHLQRAQYF
NA	TRBV7-9	once	TRBJ1-4	TGTGCCAGCAGCCGATTCACAGGCGGTAATGAAAAACTGTTTTTT	CASSRFTGGNEKLFF
TRBD1	TRBV5-8	NA	TRBJ1-5	TGTGCCAGCAGCTTGGGGGACAGGATTCAGCCCCAGCATTTT	CASSLGDRIQPQHF
NA	TRBV7-6	NA	TRBJ2-2	TGTGCCAGCAGCTTAGAGAGGGCCAGGCCGAACACCGGGGAGCTGTTTTTT	CASSLERARPNTGELFF
NA	TRBV4-3	NA	TRBJ2-1	TGCGCCAGCAGCCCGCGGACAAGTTACAATGAGCAGTTCTTC	CASSPRTSYNEQFF
TRBD2	TRBV19	NA	TRBJ2-5	TGTGCCACCCGACTAGCAGCACAAGAGACCCAGTACTTC	CATRLAAQETQYF
NA	TRBV30	NA	TRBJ2-4	TGTGCCTGGGAGGCGGGAGCCAAAAACATTCAGTACTTC	CAWEAGAKNIQYF
TRBD1	TRBV10-3	few	TRBJ2-5	TGTGCCATCATGGGACAGGGGTCGGAGACCCAGTACTTC	CAIMGQGSETQYF
TRBD1	TRBV7-6	NA	TRBJ2-5	TGTGCCAGCAGCTTAGGGGGACAGGGTACCCGATGGGAGACCCAGTACTTC	CASSLGGQGTRWETQYF
TRBD2	TRBV29-1	NA	TRBJ2-3	TGCAGCGTTGAACTAGCGGGAGGCTTAAATCCAACAGATACGCAGTATTTT	CSVELAGGLNPTDTQYF
NA	TRBV9	NA	TRBJ1-5	TGTGCCAGCAGCGTAGGACAGGGCAATCAGCCCCAGCATTTT	CASSVGQGNQPQHF
TRBD2	TRBV2	NA	TRBJ2-3	TGTGCCAGCAGTGAGAGAATGGGCTTTTGGAGCGGGGGGGAAACAGATACGCAGTATTTT	CASSERMGFWSGGETDTQYF
NA	TRBV2	few	TRBJ2-3	TGTGCCGGGAGAGGCGGGGTTAGCACAGATACGCAGTATTTT	CAGRGGVSTDTQYF
NA	TRBV11-1	NA	TRBJ1-3	TGTGCCAGCAGCCAGGCCCCGTCCAGATCTGGAAACACCATATATTTT	CASSQAPSRSGNTIYF
TRBD2	TRBV6-1	NA	TRBJ2-5	TGTGCCAGCAGTGAAGGTCGTCTAGCGGGCAATTTCCAAGAGACCCAGTACTTC	CASSEGRLAGNFQETQYF
NA	TRBV14	NA	TRBJ2-7	TGTGCCAGCAGGCAGACTTACGAGCAGTACTTC	CASRQTYEQYF
TRBD2	TRBV9	few	TRBJ2-1	TGTGCCAGCAGCGTAGGGTTTGGCGGGAGTAACGATGAGCAGTTCTTC	CASSVGFGGSNDEQFF
TRBD2	TRBV28	NA	TRBJ2-5	TGTGCCAGCAGTTCCGGGGGGGGATACCAAGAGACCCAGTACTTC	CASSSGGGYQETQYF
TRBD1	TRBV5-1	NA	TRBJ2-5	TGCGCCAGCAGCTTGTTTCCCCCCACCGGGACAGGCGATCAAGAGACCCAGTACTTC	CASSLFPPTGTGDQETQYF
NA	TRBV6-5	NA	TRBJ1-5	TGTGCCAGCAGGGCCGGGGGGTATAGCAATCAGCCCCAGCATTTT	CASRAGGYSNQPQHF
NA	TRBV11-3	NA	TRBJ2-1	TGTGCCAGCAGCTTAGGCGTTGAATTCTTC	CASSLGVEFF
NA	TRBV5-6	few	TRBJ1-1	TGTGCCAGCAGCTACCCCGGCAGGGGCCGAGTGGAAGCTTTCTTT	CASSYPGRGRVEAFF
TRBD2	TRBV4-2	medium-sized	TRBJ2-7	TGTGCCAGCAGCCAAGGACTAGCGGGCTCCTACGAGCAGTACTTC	CASSQGLAGSYEQYF
NA	TRBV10-3	NA	TRBJ2-3	TGTGCCATCTCCCCGGCGGCGGATACGCAGTATTTT	CAISPAADTQYF
NA	TRBV14	NA	TRBJ2-7	TGTGCCAGCAGCGGATTGGGACACCTGTCCTACGAGCAGTACTTC	CASSGLGHLSYEQYF
TRBD2	TRBV27	NA	TRBJ2-4	TGTGCCAGCAGTTTTTCCCTAGCGGAAAACATTCAGTACTTC	CASSFSLAENIQYF
NA	TRBV27	NA	TRBJ1-5	TGTGCCAGCAGTTCAATGACAGCGAATCAGCCCCAGCATTTT	CASSSMTANQPQHF
NA	TRBV7-9	few	TRBJ2-1	TGTGCCAGCAGCTTAGCCTCAGGGGTCTGGGAGCAGTTCTTC	CASSLASGVWEQFF
TRBD1	TRBV6-5	NA	TRBJ1-2	TGTGCCAGCCGACCGGGACAGGGCCGCTTGGGCTACACCTTC	CASRPGQGRLGYTF
TRBD1	TRBV5-6	NA	TRBJ2-7	TGTGCCAGCAGCCCCGACAGGGGAAGGCCTACCTACGAGCAGTACTTC	CASSPDRGRPTYEQYF
NA	TRBV7-9	NA	TRBJ2-2	TGTGCCAGCAGCCCGGGACTTACGCCCGGGGAGCTGTTTTTT	CASSPGLTPGELFF
NA	TRBV11-1	NA	TRBJ2-7	TGTGCCAGCAGCGGCCCGGGACATTCCTACGAGCAGTACTTC	CASSGPGHSYEQYF
NA	TRBV4-2	NA	TRBJ1-6	TGTGCCAGCAGCCAACTACTACAGGGTCTGAATTCACCCCTCCACTTT	CASSQLLQGLNSPLHF
TRBD1	TRBV6-1	few	TRBJ1-1	TGTGCCAGCAGGCGACAGGGAGGCACTGAAGCTTTCTTT	CASRRQGGTEAFF
NA	TRBV19	NA	TRBJ1-1	TGTGCCAGTATTCCTAGGGGAACAGGGAGTTTGCGCACTGAAGCTTTCTTT	CASIPRGTGSLRTEAFF
NA	TRBV7-2	NA	TRBJ1-5	TGTGCCAGCAGCCCGACTCAGGGTAGCAATCAGCCCCAGCATTTT	CASSPTQGSNQPQHF
NA	TRBV5-1	few	TRBJ1-1	TGCGCCAGCAGCTTGACAGGTATGAACACTGAAGCTTTCTTT	CASSLTGMNTEAFF
NA	TRBV13	NA	TRBJ1-1	TGTGCCAGCAGCATATGGGGGGGGAACTATAACACTGAAGCTTTCTTT	CASSIWGGNYNTEAFF
TRBD2	TRBV11-3	NA	TRBJ2-3	TGTGCCAGCAGCTTACTCGGGGGGGGAGATACGCAGTATTTT	CASSLLGGGDTQYF
NA	TRBV19	NA	TRBJ1-2	TGTGCCAGTAGTTTTGGCGGGTCCTATGGCTACACCTTC	CASSFGGSYGYTF
NA	TRBV18	NA	TRBJ1-1	TGTGCCAGCTCACCACTCGAGTACACTGAAGCTTTCTTT	CASSPLEYTEAFF
NA	TRBV9	NA	TRBJ1-4	TGTGCCAGCAGCGTAGTCGACAGCCATAATGAAAAACTGTTTTTT	CASSVVDSHNEKLFF
TRBD1	TRBV2	NA	TRBJ1-4	TGTGCCAGCAGTGAACTAAACAGGGGAGTTGGTGAAAAACTGTTTTTT	CASSELNRGVGEKLFF
TRBD1	TRBV6-5	NA	TRBJ2-4	TGTGCCAGCAGCGGCGGACAGGGTAACATTCAGTACTTC	CASSGGQGNIQYF
NA	TRBV15	NA	TRBJ1-4	TGTGCCACCAGCAGAGATCGGGGGTTAGGTGAAAAACTGTTTTTT	CATSRDRGLGEKLFF
NA	TRBV7-2	NA	TRBJ2-1	TGTGCCAGCAGCCTGCACCCCCTTAGCGGAAGCTCCTACAATGAGCAGTTCTTC	CASSLHPLSGSSYNEQFF
TRBD2	TRBV4-2	NA	TRBJ2-2	TGTGCCAGCAGCCGCCAACTAGCGGGTGATGGCGGGGAGCTGTTTTTT	CASSRQLAGDGGELFF
TRBD2	TRBV7-9	NA	TRBJ2-7	TGTGCCAGCAGCCCTCCTAGCGGGACCATTTCCTACGAGCAGTACTTC	CASSPPSGTISYEQYF
NA	TRBV4-3	NA	TRBJ2-7	TGCGCCAGCAGCCAAGGAGGATACTACGAGCAGTACTTC	CASSQGGYYEQYF
NA	TRBV18	NA	TRBJ2-5	TGTGCCAGCTCACCAACAGGGCAAGAGACCCAGTACTTC	CASSPTGQETQYF
TRBD1	TRBV4-2	NA	TRBJ2-7	TGTGCCAGCAGCCAAGATCTAATACAGGGGGCCCACGAGCAGTACTTC	CASSQDLIQGAHEQYF